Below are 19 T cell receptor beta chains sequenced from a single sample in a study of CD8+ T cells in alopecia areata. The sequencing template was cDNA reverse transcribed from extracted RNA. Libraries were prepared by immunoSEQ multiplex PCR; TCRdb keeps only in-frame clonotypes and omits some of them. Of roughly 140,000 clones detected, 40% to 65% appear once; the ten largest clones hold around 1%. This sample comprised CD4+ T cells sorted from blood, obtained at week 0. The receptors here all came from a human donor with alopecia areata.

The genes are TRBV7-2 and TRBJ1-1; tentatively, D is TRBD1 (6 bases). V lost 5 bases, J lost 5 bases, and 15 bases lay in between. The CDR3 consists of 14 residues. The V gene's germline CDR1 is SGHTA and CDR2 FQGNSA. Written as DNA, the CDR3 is TGTGCCAGCAGCCCCCAGGGGCTTAATACTGAAGCTTTCTTT. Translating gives CASSPQGLNTEAFF. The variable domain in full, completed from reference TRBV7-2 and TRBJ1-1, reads GAGVSQSPSNKVTEKGKDVELRCDPISGHTALYWYRQSLGQGLEFLIYFQGNSAPDKSGLPSDRFSAERTGGSVSTLTIQRTQQEDSAVYLCASSPQGLNTEAFFGQGTRLTVV.

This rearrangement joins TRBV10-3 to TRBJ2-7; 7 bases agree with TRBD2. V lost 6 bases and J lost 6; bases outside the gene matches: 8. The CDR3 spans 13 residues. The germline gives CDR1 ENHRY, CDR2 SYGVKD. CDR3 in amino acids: CAISVAGEREQYF. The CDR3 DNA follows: TGTGCCATCAGCGTGGCGGGGGAGCGCGAGCAGTACTTC.

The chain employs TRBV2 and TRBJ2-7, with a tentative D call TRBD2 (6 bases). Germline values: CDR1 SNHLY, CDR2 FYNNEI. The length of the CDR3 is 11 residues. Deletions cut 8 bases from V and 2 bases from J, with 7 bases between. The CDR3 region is CASASAYEQYF. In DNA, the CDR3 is TGTGCCAGCGCTAGCGCCTACGAGCAGTACTTC. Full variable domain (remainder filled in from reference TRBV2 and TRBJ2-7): EPEVTQTPSHQVTQMGQEVILRCVPISNHLYFYWYRQILGQKVEFLVSFYNNEISEKSEIFDDQFSVERPDGSNFTLKIRSTKLEDSAMYFCASASAYEQYFGPGTRLTVT.

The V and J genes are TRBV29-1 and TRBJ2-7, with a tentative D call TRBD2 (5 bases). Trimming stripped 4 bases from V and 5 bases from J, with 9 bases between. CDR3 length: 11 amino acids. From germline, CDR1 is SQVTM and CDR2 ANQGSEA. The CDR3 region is CSVGYGDEQYF. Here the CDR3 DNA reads TGCAGCGTTGGCTACGGGGACGAGCAGTACTTC.

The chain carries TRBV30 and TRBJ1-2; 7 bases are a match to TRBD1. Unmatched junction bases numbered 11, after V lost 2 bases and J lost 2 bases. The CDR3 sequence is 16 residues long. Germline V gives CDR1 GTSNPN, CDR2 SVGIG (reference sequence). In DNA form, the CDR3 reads TGTGCCTGGAGTCAACATGGTTTCAGGGGGAACTATGGCTACACCTTC. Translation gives CAWSQHGFRGNYGYTF.

The CDR3 nucleotides read TGCGCCAGCAGCTTCGGAGAGGATGGCTACACCTTC. Translating it yields CASSFGEDGYTF. The chain employs TRBV5-1 and TRBJ1-2; D gene ambiguous. Trimming pared 2 bases from V and 6 bases from J, leaving 8 bases between. Germline V lookup: CDR1 SGHRS, CDR2 YFSETQ. The CDR3 has 12 residues.

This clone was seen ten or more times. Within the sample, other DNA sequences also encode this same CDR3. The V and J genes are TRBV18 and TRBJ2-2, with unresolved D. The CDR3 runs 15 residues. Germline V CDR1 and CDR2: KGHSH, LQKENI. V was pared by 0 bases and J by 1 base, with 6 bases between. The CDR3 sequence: CASSPPRGNTGELFF. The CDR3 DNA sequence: TGTGCCAGCTCACCACCGCGCGGGAACACCGGGGAGCTGTTTTTT.

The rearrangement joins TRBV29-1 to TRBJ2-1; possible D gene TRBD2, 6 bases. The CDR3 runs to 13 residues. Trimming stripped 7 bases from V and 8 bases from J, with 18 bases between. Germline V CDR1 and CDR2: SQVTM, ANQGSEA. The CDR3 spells CSARGAPRDEQFF. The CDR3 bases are TGCAGCGCCCGCGGGGCCCCGCGCGATGAGCAGTTCTTC.

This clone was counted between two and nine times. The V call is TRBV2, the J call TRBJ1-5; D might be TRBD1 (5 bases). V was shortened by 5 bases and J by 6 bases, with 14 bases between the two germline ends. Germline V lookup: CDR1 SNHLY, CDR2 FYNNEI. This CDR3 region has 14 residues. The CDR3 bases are TGTGCCAGCAGTCGGCAGGGACTTTTTCAGCCCCAGCATTTT. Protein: CASSRQGLFQPQHF.

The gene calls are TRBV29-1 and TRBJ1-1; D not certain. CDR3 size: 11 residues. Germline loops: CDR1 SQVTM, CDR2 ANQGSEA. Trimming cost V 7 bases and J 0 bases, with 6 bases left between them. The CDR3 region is CSERLNTEAFF. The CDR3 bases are TGCAGCGAGAGACTGAACACTGAAGCTTTCTTT.

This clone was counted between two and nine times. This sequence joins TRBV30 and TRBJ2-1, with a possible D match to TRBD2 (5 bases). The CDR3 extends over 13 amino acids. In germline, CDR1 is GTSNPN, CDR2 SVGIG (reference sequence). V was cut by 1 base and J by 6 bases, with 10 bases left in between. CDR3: CAWSGGLGNEQFF. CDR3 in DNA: TGTGCCTGGAGTGGCGGACTCGGCAATGAGCAGTTCTTC.

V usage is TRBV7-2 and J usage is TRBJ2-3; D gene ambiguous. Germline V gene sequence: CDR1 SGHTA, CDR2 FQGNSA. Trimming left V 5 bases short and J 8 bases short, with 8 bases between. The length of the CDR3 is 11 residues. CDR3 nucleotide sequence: TGTGCCAGCAGCCTGTTCGGTACGCAGTATTTT. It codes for CASSLFGTQYF. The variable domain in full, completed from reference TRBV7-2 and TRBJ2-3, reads GAGVSQSPSNKVTEKGKDVELRCDPISGHTALYWYRQSLGQGLEFLIYFQGNSAPDKSGLPSDRFSAERTGGSVSTLTIQRTQQEDSAVYLCASSLFGTQYFGPGTRLTVL.

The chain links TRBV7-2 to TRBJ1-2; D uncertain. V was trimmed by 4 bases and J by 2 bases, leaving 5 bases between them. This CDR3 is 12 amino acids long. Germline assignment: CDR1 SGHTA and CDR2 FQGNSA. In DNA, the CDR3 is TGTGCCAGCAGCTCCAGGAACTATGGCTACACCTTC. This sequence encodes CASSSRNYGYTF.

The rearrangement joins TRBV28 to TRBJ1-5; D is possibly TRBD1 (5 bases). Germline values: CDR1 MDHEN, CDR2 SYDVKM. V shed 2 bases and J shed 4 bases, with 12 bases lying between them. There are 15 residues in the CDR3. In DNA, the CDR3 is TGTGCCAGCAGTTTAACGGGGACGAGAAATCAGCCCCAGCATTTT. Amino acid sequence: CASSLTGTRNQPQHF.

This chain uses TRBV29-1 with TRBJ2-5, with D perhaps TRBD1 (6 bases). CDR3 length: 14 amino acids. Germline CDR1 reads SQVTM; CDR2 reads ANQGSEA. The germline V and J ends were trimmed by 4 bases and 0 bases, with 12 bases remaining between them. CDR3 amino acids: CSVGGGPYQETQYF. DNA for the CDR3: TGCAGCGTTGGTGGGGGCCCCTACCAAGAGACCCAGTACTTC.

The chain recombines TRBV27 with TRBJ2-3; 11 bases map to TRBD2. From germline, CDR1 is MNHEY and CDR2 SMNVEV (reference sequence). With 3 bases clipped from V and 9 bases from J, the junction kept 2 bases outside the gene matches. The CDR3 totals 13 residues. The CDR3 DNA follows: TGTGCCAGCAGTTTTTCTAGCGGGAGGACGCAGTATTTT. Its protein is CASSFSSGRTQYF.

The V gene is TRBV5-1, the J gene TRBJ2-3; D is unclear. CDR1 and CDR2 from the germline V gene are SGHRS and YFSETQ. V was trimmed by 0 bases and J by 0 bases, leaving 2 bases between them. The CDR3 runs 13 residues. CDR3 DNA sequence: TGCGCCAGCAGCTTGGACAGCACAGATACGCAGTATTTT. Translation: CASSLDSTDTQYF.

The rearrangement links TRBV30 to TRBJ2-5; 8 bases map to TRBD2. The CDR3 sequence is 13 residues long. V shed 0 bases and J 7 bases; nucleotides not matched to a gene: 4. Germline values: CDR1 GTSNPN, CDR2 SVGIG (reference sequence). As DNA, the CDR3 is TGTGCCTGGAGTGTGTCGGGAGGGAGGACCCAGTACTTC. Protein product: CAWSVSGGRTQYF.

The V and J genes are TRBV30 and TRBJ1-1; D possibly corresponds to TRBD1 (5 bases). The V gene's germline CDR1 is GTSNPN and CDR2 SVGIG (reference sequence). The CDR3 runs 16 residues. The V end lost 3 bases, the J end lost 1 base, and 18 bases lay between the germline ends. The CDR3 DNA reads TGTGCCTGGAGCCCTGGGACTTTCCGACCGAACACTGAAGCTTTCTTT. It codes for CAWSPGTFRPNTEAFF. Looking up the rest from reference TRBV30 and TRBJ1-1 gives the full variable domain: SQTIHQWPATLVQPVGSPLSLECTVEGTSNPNLYWYRQAAGRGLQLLFYSVGIGQISSEVPQNLSASRPQDRQFILSSKKLLLSDSGFYLCAWSPGTFRPNTEAFFGQGTRLTVV.